The clone carrying this T cell receptor beta chain was detected a few times. These data come from a study of T cells in Graves' hyperthyroidism and ophthalmopathy. Germline V lookup: CDR1 SGHRS, CDR2 YFSETQ. This CDR3 spans 15 amino acids. Trimming took off 0 bases at V and 2 bases at J, with 9 bases between the two ends. Regions amplified from RNA transcripts were the TCR beta CDR3 regions. TCR CDR3 regions were first amplified by RT-PCR with HTBI primers. A single record per CDR3 protein comes from TCRdb applying MiXCR to the multiplex PCR reads. The data show 750,000 to 950,000 distinct CDR3 sequences, 38% seen once.

This TCR was recovered from a man aged 18-30 years with Graves' hyperthyroidism. V is TRBV5-1 and J is TRBJ1-3, with D unclear. Sequences were obtained from blood. The CDR3 nucleotides read TGCGCCAGCAGCTTGGAGTCAGCGGCTGGAAACACCATATATTTT. It codes for CASSLESAAGNTIYF.